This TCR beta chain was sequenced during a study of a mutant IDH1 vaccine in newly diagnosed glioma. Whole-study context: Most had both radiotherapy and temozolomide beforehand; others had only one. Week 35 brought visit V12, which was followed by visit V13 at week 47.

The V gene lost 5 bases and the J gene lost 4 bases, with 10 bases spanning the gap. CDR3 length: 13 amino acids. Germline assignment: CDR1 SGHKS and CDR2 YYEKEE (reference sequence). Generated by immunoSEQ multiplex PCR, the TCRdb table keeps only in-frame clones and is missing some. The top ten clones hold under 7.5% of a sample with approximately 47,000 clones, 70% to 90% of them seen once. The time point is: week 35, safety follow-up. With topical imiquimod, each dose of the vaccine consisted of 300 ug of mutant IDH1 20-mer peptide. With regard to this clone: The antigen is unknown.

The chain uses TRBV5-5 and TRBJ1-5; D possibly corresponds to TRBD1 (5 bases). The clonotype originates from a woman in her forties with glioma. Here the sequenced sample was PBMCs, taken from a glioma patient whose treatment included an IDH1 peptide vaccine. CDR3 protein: CASSRDRNQPQHF. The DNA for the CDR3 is TGTGCCAGCAGTCGAGACAGAAATCAGCCCCAGCATTTT.